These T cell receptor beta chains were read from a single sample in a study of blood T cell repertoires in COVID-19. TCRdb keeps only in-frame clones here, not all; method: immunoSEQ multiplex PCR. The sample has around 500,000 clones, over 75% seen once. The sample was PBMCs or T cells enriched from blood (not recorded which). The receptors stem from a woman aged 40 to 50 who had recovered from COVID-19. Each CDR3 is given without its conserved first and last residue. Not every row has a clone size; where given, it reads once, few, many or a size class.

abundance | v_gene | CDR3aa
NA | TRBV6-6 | ASSYGTNRNEKLF
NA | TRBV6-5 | ASIGTDTQY
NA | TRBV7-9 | ASSGPRGFRNTEAF
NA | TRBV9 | ASSRTTGTGDGYEQY
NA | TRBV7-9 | ASSLGQGTGGRGYT
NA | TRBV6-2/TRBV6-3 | ASSVGQLYSNQPQH
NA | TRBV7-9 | ASRSGSNTGELF
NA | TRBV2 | ASNRQVAYEQY
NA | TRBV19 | ASGRALNIQY
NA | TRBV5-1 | ASSLGSGGDTQY
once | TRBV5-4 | ASSLLVSSYNEQF
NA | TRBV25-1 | ASTRTASTEAF
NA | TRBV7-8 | ASSLQGSAYNEQF
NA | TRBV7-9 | ASSLSPRGFGTEAF
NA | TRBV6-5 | ASSYGGSNQPQH
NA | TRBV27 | ASSLSVAGALVEQY
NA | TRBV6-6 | ASSYFPGQGEDEQY
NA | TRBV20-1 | SASSGGQGTQY
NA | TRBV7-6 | ASSLYDRPMNTEAF
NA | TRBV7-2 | ASSLVEWGREQY
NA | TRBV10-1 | ASSERTSKIYEQF
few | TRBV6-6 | ASSPLRGTVNHYGYT
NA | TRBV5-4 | ASSLAGGPVSYEQY
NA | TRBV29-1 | SVHTGNYGYT
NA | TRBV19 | ASRSRGETQY
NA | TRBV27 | ASSPATQGTETQY